Listed below are T cell receptor beta chains from one sample, sequenced in a study of patients and donors after allogeneic stem cell transplantation. One entry per CDR3 protein results from TCRdb running MiXCR on the RT-PCR reads. The sample lists hundreds of thousands of distinct CDR3 sequences, more than 35% seen once, with under 14% in the top ten. The sample consisted of blood, either unsorted or a sorted T cell fraction (not recorded which). The receptors stem from a human donor who was either an allogeneic HSCT recipient or a stem cell or donor lymphocyte infusion donor (not recorded which). It is not recorded whose cells these are; they may come from a transplant donor. Both conserved end residues are part of each CDR3. Fields, in order: J gene, V gene, clone size, D gene, CDR3 DNA, CDR3 protein. A D gene is named only where the DNA matches it firmly. Size is stated for part of the rows, as once, few or many counts, or as a class when the clone is expanded.

>TRBJ1-2|TRBV5-1|-|-
TGCGCCAGCAGCTTGGGGGGAACCTATGGCTACACCTTC
CASSLGGTYGYTF
>TRBJ1-1|TRBV7-2|few|-
TGTGCCAGCAGCTTAGTAACACGGAACACTGAAGCTTTCTTT
CASSLVTRNTEAFF
>TRBJ1-6|TRBV9|few|-
TGTGCCAGCAGCGTAGCGGCAGTTTCACCCCTCCACTTT
CASSVAAVSPLHF
>TRBJ2-1|TRBV5-1|-|-
TGCGCCAGCAGCCCGCCCGGAGCCCTCTACAATGAGCAGTTCTTC
CASSPPGALYNEQFF
>TRBJ2-1|TRBV7-3|-|-
TGTGCCAGCAGCCCCGGGCTCCAGGAAAACAATGAGCAGTTCTTC
CASSPGLQENNEQFF
>TRBJ1-2|TRBV12-3/TRBV12-4|-|TRBD1
TGTGCCAGCAGTCCACAGGGGGTCTATGGCTACACCTTC
CASSPQGVYGYTF
>TRBJ1-2|TRBV10-3|-|TRBD1
TGTGCCATCAGTGGACAGGGGAACTATGGCTACACCTTC
CAISGQGNYGYTF
>TRBJ2-1|TRBV29-1|-|TRBD2
TGCAGCGTTGATACTCCGCTAGCGGGGGGTTTGGACAATGAGCAGTTCTTC
CSVDTPLAGGLDNEQFF
>TRBJ2-1|TRBV4-1|-|-
TGCGCCAGCAGCCAAGAAGAACGAGGAAATTCGTTCTTC
CASSQEERGNSFF
>TRBJ1-5|TRBV11-2|-|-
TGTGCCAGCAGCCCGGGGACCATCCATCAGCCCCAGCATTTT
CASSPGTIHQPQHF
>TRBJ2-1|TRBV19|-|TRBD1
TGTGCCAGCTATTACAGGGGTGAGCAGTTCTTC
CASYYRGEQFF
>TRBJ2-7|TRBV5-5|-|-
TGTGCCAGCAGCTTCGGCAGAAACTACGAGCAGTACTTC
CASSFGRNYEQYF
>TRBJ2-2|TRBV6-5|few|-
TGTGCCAGCAGAACAGGGTTTGCCGGGGAGCTGTTTTTT
CASRTGFAGELFF
>TRBJ1-4|TRBV18|-|-
TGTGCCAGCTCCCGCCCTAATGAAAAACTGTTTTTT
CASSRPNEKLFF
>TRBJ2-2|TRBV9|-|-
TGTGCCAGCAGCGTAGGGCTGGCCTTGAACACCGGGGAGCTGTTTTTT
CASSVGLALNTGELFF
>TRBJ2-7|TRBV12-3/TRBV12-4|few|-
TGTGCCAGCAGTTCCCAGGGATACTCGGAAGAGCAGTACTTC
CASSSQGYSEEQYF
>TRBJ1-4|TRBV6-6|-|-
TGTGCCAGCAGTACCCCGAATGAAAAACTGTTTTTT
CASSTPNEKLFF
>TRBJ2-5|TRBV6-1|few|TRBD1
TGTGCCAGCAGTGAATTGGGACAGCAAGAGACCCAGTACTTC
CASSELGQQETQYF
>TRBJ1-2|TRBV20-1|few|-
TGCAGTGGCAAAGGCGGGGGTACGAACTATGGCTACACCTTC
CSGKGGGTNYGYTF
>TRBJ2-3|TRBV12-3/TRBV12-4|few|-
TGTGCCAGCAGTTTTGGGGGCCGTCTCACAGATACGCAGTATTTT
CASSFGGRLTDTQYF
>TRBJ1-5|TRBV20-1|-|-
TGCAGTGCTAGAGATCCTAGGGGAGGGGTCAATCAGCCCCAGCATTTT
CSARDPRGGVNQPQHF
>TRBJ1-4|TRBV27|few|-
TGTGCCAGCAGTCGATCCGGAACCACAGGAGAAAAACTGTTTTTT
CASSRSGTTGEKLFF
>TRBJ1-1|TRBV15|few|-
TGTGCCACCAGCAGAGATCAGGGTAACACTGAAGCTTTCTTT
CATSRDQGNTEAFF
>TRBJ1-2|TRBV24-1|-|TRBD1
TGTGCCACCAGTGACCCTGGACAGGGGGCGCGCGGCTACACCTTC
CATSDPGQGARGYTF
>TRBJ1-5|TRBV29-1|few|-
TGCAGCGTTGAATTCTCTCCTGGTCAGCCCCAGCATTTT
CSVEFSPGQPQHF
>TRBJ1-2|TRBV18|few|-
TGTGCCAGCTCACCACTGACAGAGGATGGCTACACCTTC
CASSPLTEDGYTF
>TRBJ2-4|TRBV12-3/TRBV12-4|-|TRBD1
TGTGCCAGCGGACAGGGTTTCATGGACATTCAGTACTTC
CASGQGFMDIQYF
>TRBJ1-2|TRBV10-3|few|-
TGTGCCATCAGTGAGTCGACGGTGCGGGGGCAAGGCTACACCTTC
CAISESTVRGQGYTF
>TRBJ1-5|TRBV12-3/TRBV12-4|-|-
TGTGCCAGCAGTCCCGGCGGAGATCAGCCCCAGCATTTT
CASSPGGDQPQHF
>TRBJ2-7|TRBV5-1|few|-
TGCGCCAGCAGCTTGGACAGGATCTACGAGCAGTACTTC
CASSLDRIYEQYF
>TRBJ2-3|TRBV28|-|TRBD2
TGTGCCAGCTCAAGGGAGGGTTGGACAGATACGCAGTATTTT
CASSREGWTDTQYF
>TRBJ1-1|TRBV10-3|-|-
TGTGCCATCAGTAACCTTGACAGAGAGAACACTGAAGCTTTCTTT
CAISNLDRENTEAFF
>TRBJ1-5|TRBV12-3/TRBV12-4|-|-
TGTGCCAGCAGTTCGAACAGGGTGTATCAGCCCCAGCATTTT
CASSSNRVYQPQHF
>TRBJ1-1|TRBV12-3/TRBV12-4|-|TRBD1
TGTGCCAGCAGTTTGGGGACAGGCCCTGAAGCTTTCTTT
CASSLGTGPEAFF
>TRBJ2-1|TRBV20-1|few|-
TGCAGTGCCAAGGGACGTCTACCTCCGAATGAGCAGTTCTTC
CSAKGRLPPNEQFF
>TRBJ1-1|TRBV20-1|once|TRBD1
TGCAGTGCTAGTAAGGGGGCCCCTGAAGCTTTCTTT
CSASKGAPEAFF
>TRBJ2-5|TRBV3-1|-|TRBD2
TGTGCCAGCAGCCATACTAGCGGGCAAGAGACCCAGTACTTC
CASSHTSGQETQYF
>TRBJ1-3|TRBV2|-|-
TGTGCCAGCCTCTACTCTGGAAACACCATATATTTT
CASLYSGNTIYF
>TRBJ2-5|TRBV30|-|-
TGTGCCTGGAGTGTAACCGAAGAGACCCAGTACTTC
CAWSVTEETQYF
>TRBJ1-2|TRBV10-3|-|-
TGTGCCATCAGAGGGGAGGATGGACGGAGCTATGGCTACACCTTC
CAIRGEDGRSYGYTF
>TRBJ2-3|TRBV5-6|once|-
TGTGCCAGCAGCTTTTTGACGGCTCCCACAGATACGCAGTATTTT
CASSFLTAPTDTQYF
>TRBJ1-4|TRBV10-3|few|TRBD1
TGTGCCATCATGGGACAGGGGGCAGGTGAAAAACTGTTTTTT
CAIMGQGAGEKLFF
>TRBJ1-2|TRBV29-1|-|TRBD1
TGCAGCGGGGGGACAGGGGATGGCTACACCTTC
CSGGTGDGYTF
>TRBJ1-1|TRBV29-1|few|TRBD1
TGCAGCGTTTTAGGACAGGGTTGGGAAGCTTTCTTT
CSVLGQGWEAFF
>TRBJ2-5|TRBV5-1|few|TRBD2
TGCGCCAGCAGCTTGGTAGCGGGGGGACAAGAGACCCAGTACTTC
CASSLVAGGQETQYF
>TRBJ2-5|TRBV5-1|-|TRBD1
TGCGCCAGCAGCCTACGGGACAGACTCGCCGAAGAGACCCAGTACTTC
CASSLRDRLAEETQYF